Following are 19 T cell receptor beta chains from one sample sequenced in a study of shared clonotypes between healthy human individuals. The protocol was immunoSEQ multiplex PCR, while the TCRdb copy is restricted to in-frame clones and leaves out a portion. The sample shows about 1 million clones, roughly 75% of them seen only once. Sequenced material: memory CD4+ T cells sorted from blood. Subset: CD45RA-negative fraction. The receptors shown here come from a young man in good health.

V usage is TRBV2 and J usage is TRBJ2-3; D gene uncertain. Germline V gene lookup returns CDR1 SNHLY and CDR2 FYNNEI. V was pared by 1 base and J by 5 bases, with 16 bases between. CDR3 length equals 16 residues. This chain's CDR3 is CASSEVIGPLGDTQYF. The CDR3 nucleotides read TGTGCCAGCAGTGAAGTTATAGGACCCCTGGGAGATACGCAGTATTTT.

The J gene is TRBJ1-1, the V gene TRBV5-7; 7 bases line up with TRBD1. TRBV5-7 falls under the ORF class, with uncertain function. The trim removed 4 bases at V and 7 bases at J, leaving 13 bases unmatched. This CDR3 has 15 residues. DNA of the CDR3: TGTGCCAGCAGCCCAGAGGACAGGTCTGGAAGTGAAGCTTTCTTT. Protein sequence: CASSPEDRSGSEAFF.

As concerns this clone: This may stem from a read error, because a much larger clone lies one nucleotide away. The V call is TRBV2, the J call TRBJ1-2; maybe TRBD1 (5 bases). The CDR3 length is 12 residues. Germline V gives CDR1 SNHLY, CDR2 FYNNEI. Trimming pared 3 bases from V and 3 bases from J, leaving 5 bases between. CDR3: CASSEGDYGYTF. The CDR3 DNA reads TGTGCCAGCAGTGAGGGGGACTATGGCTACACCTTC.

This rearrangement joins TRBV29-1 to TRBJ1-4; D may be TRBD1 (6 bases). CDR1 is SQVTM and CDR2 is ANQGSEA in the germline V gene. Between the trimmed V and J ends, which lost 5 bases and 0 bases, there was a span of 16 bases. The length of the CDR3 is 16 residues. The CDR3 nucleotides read TGCAGCGTTCGAGTCGGGGGCCCTGCAACTAATGAAAAACTGTTTTTT. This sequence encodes CSVRVGGPATNEKLFF.

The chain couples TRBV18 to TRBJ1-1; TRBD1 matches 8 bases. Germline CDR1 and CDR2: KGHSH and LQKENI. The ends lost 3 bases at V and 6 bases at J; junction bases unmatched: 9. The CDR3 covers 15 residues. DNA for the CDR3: TGTGCCAGCTCACCCCAGCAGGGGGCGGAATCTGAAGCTTTCTTT. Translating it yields CASSPQQGAESEAFF.

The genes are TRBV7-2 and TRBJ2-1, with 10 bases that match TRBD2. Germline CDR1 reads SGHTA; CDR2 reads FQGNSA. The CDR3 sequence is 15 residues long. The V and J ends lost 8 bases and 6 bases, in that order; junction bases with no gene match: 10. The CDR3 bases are TGTGCCAGCTCTAAGGTCAGCGGGGGGGCCAATGAGCAGTTCTTC. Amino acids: CASSKVSGGANEQFF.

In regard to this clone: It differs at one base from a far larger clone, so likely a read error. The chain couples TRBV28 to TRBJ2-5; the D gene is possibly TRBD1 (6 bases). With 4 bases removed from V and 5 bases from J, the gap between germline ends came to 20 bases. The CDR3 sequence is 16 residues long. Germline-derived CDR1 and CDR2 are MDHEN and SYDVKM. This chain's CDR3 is CASSYTQTGFRETQYF. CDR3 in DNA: TGTGCCAGCAGTTACACACAAACAGGGTTCAGGGAGACCCAGTACTTC.

The DNA of the CDR3 is TGTGCCATCAGTACGACTAGCGGCCTCGGGAATGAGCAGTTCTTC. Residues: CAISTTSGLGNEQFF. This chain connects TRBV10-3 to TRBJ2-1; 9 bases align to TRBD2. The V gene end was trimmed by 5 bases and the J gene end by 7 bases; junction bases not matched to a gene: 9. CDR1 ENHRY and CDR2 SYGVKD come from the germline V gene. The CDR3 is made up of 15 amino acids.

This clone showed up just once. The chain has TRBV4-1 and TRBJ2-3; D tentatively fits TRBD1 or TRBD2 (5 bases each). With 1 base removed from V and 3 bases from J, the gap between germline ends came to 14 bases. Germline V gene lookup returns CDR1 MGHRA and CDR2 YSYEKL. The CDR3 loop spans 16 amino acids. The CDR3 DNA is TGCGCCAGCAGCCAAGTGCCAGGGACCCTGACAGATACGCAGTATTTT. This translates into CASSQVPGTLTDTQYF.

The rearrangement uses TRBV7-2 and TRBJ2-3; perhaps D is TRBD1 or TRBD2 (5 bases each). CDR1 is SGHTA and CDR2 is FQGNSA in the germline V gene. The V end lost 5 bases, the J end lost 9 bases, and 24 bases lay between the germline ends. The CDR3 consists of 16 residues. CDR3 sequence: CASSPHPRDGASTQYF. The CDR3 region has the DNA TGTGCCAGCAGCCCCCATCCCCGGGACGGGGCATCAACGCAGTATTTT.

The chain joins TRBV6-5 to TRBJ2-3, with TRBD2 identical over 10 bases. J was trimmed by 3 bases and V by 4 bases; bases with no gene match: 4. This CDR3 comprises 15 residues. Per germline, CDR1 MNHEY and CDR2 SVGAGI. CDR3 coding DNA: TGTGCCAGCAGTTCACTAGCGGGAATGACAGATACGCAGTATTTT. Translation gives CASSSLAGMTDTQYF.

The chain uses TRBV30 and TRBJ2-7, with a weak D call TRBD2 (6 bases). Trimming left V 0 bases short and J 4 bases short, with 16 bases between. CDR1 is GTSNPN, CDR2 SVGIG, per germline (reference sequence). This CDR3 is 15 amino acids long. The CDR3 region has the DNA TGTGCCTGGAGTGTACGGAGGGGCCCTAGGTACGAGCAGTACTTC. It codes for CAWSVRRGPRYEQYF. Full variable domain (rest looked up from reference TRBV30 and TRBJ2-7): SQTIHQWPATLVQPVGSPLSLECTVEGTSNPNLYWYRQAAGRGLQLLFYSVGIGQISSEVPQNLSASRPQDRQFILSSKKLLLSDSGFYLCAWSVRRGPRYEQYFGPGTRLTVT.

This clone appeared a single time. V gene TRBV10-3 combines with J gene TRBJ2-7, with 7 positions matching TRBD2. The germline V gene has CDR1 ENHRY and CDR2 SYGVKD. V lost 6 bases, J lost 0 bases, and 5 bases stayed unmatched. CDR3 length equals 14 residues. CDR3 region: CAISLAALSYEQYF. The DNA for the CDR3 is TGTGCCATCAGCCTAGCGGCTCTCTCCTACGAGCAGTACTTC.

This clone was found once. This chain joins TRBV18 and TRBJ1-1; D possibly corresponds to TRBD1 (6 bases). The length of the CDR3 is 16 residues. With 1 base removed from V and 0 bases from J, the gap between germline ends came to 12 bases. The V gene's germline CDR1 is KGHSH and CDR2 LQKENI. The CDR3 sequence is CASSPQGGQLNTEAFF. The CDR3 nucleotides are TGTGCCAGCTCACCACAGGGGGGACAACTGAACACTGAAGCTTTCTTT. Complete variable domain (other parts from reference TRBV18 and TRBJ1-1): NAGVMQNPRHLVRRRGQEARLRCSPMKGHSHVYWYRQLPEEGLKFMVYLQKENIIDESGMPKERFSAEFPKEGPSILRIQQVVRGDSAAYFCASSPQGGQLNTEAFFGQGTRLTVV.

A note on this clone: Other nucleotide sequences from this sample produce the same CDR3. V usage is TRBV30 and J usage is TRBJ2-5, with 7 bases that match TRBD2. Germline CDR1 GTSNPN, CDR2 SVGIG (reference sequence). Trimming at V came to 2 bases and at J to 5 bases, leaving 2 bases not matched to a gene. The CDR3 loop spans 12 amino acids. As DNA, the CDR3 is TGTGCCTGGAGTAGCGGGGAGGAGACCCAGTACTTC. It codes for CAWSSGEETQYF.

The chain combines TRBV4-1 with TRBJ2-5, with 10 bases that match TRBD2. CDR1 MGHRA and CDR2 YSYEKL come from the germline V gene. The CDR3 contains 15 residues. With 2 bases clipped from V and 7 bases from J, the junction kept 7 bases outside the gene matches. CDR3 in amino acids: CASSQPAGGPGTQYF. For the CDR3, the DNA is TGCGCCAGCAGCCAACCAGCGGGAGGGCCCGGGACCCAGTACTTC.

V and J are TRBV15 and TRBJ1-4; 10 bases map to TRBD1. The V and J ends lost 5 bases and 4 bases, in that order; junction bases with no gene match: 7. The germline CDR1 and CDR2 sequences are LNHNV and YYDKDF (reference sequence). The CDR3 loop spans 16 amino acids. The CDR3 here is CATSRPGQGRNEKLFF. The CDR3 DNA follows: TGTGCCACCAGCCGCCCGGGACAGGGGCGTAATGAAAAACTGTTTTTT.

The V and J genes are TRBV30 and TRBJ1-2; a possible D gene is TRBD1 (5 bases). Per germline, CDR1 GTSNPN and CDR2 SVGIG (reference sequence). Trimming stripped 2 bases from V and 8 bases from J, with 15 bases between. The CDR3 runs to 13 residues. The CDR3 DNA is TGTGCCTGGAGTTCCAACGAGGGACGGGGCTACACCTTC. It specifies CAWSSNEGRGYTF.

The CDR3 reads CSVPGPVMNTEAFF. CDR3 nucleotide sequence: TGCAGCGTTCCGGGACCCGTAATGAACACTGAAGCTTTCTTT. This chain links TRBV29-1 with TRBJ1-1; a weak D match, TRBD1 (5 bases). Trimming left V 5 bases short and J 0 bases short, with 13 bases between. There are 14 residues in the CDR3. Per the germline V gene, CDR1 is SQVTM and CDR2 is ANQGSEA.